A selection of T cell receptor beta chains follows, all from one sample in a study of regulatory and conventional T cells in RAG deficiency. Only in-frame clones appear in the TCRdb table, and some are missing; sequencing was by immunoSEQ multiplex PCR. This sample carries under 20,000 clones, about nine tenths of them seen once, and the ten largest clones take more than 1.4%. In addition, the sample was reused for a study of regulatory T cells.

The sample was Tregs sorted from blood. All receptors derive from a human donor in good health. Both conserved end residues are part of each CDR3. A D gene is named only where the DNA matches it firmly. Rows give clone size only sometimes, using once, few, many, or a class for an expanded clone.

NA | TRBJ2-1 | NA | TRBV11-1 | CASSPKGGKQEQFF | TGTGCCAGCAGCCCCAAGGGGGGGAAGCAGGAGCAGTTCTTC
NA | TRBJ2-1 | NA | TRBV6-1 | CASSRDGYNEQFF | TGTGCCAGCAGCCGCGACGGCTACAATGAGCAGTTCTTC
NA | TRBJ1-2 | NA | TRBV6-4 | CASSDNSYGYTF | TGTGCCAGCAGTGATAACAGCTATGGCTACACCTTC
NA | TRBJ2-5 | NA | TRBV7-9 | CASSLNRDFGETQYF | TGTGCCAGCAGCCTAAACAGGGATTTCGGGGAGACCCAGTACTTC
NA | TRBJ1-2 | TRBD1 | TRBV5-1 | CASSITGDGYTF | TGCGCCAGCAGCATAACAGGGGACGGCTACACCTTC
NA | TRBJ2-7 | TRBD2 | TRBV15 | CATSRGGGFYEQYF | TGTGCCACCAGCAGAGGCGGGGGGTTCTACGAGCAGTACTTC
NA | TRBJ1-5 | NA | TRBV19 | CASSKERGNQPQHF | TGTGCCAGTAGTAAAGAGCGCGGCAATCAGCCCCAGCATTTT
NA | TRBJ1-4 | NA | TRBV27 | CASRSQAEEKLFF | TGTGCCAGCAGATCTCAGGCGGAGGAAAAACTGTTTTTT
few | TRBJ2-7 | TRBD2 | TRBV14 | CASRLSGSLGYEQYF | TGTGCCAGCAGACTCAGCGGGAGTCTGGGCTACGAGCAGTACTTC
NA | TRBJ1-1 | TRBD1 | TRBV5-6 | CASSPRQGVFYTEAFF | TGTGCCAGCAGCCCAAGACAGGGGGTTTTTTACACTGAAGCTTTCTTT
NA | TRBJ1-5 | NA | TRBV10-1 | CAGGEWGRGAGQPQHF | TGCGCCGGGGGTGAATGGGGCAGGGGAGCGGGGCAGCCCCAGCATTTT
NA | TRBJ1-2 | NA | TRBV28 | CASSLAGQLYGYTF | TGTGCCAGCAGTTTGGCTGGACAGCTTTATGGCTACACCTTC
NA | TRBJ1-1 | NA | TRBV27 | CASSLSGAAWVNTEAFF | TGTGCCAGCAGTTTATCGGGTGCAGCCTGGGTGAACACTGAAGCTTTCTTT
NA | TRBJ1-5 | NA | TRBV2 | CASSEDTGNQPQHF | TGTGCCAGCAGTGAAGATACAGGTAATCAGCCCCAGCATTTT